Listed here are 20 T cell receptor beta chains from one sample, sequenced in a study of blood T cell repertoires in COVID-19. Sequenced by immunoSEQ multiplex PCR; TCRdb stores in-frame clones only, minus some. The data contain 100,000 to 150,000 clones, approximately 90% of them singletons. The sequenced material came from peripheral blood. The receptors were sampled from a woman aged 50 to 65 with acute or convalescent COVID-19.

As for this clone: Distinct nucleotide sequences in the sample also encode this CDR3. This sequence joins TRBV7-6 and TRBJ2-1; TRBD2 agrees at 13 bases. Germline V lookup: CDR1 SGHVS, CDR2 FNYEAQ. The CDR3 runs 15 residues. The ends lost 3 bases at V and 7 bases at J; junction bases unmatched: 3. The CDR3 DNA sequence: TGTGCCAGCAGCTTCGGACTAGCGGGAGAGAATGAGCAGTTCTTC. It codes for CASSFGLAGENEQFF.

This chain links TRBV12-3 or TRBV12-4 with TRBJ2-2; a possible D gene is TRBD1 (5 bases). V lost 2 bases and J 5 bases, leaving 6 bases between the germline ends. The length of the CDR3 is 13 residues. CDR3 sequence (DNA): TGTGCCAGCAGTTTACAGGGTACCGGGGAGCTGTTTTTT. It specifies CASSLQGTGELFF.

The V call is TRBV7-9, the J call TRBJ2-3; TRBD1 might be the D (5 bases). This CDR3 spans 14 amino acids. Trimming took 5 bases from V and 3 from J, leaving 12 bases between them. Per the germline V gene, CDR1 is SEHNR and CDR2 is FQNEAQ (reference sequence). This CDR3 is CASSGLTETDTQYF. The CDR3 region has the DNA TGTGCCAGCAGCGGTTTGACAGAAACAGATACGCAGTATTTT.

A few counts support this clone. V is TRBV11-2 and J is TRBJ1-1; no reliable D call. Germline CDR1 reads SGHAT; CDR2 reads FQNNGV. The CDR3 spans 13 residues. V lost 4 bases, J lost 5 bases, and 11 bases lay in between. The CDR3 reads CASSSQFGTEAFF. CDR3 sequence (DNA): TGTGCCAGCAGCTCCCAGTTCGGGACTGAAGCTTTCTTT.

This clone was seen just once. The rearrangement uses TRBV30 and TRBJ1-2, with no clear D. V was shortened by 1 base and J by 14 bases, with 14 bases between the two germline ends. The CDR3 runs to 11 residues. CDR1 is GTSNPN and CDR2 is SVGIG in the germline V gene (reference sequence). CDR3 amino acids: CAWSERAPGTF. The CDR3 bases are TGTGCCTGGAGTGAGAGGGCGCCGGGAACCTTC.

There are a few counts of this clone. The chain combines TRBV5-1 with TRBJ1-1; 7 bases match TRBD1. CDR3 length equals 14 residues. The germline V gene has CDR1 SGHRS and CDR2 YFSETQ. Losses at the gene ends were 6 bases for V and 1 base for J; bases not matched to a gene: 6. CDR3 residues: CASTTDRKNTEAFF. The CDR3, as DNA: TGCGCCAGCACCACGGACAGGAAGAACACTGAAGCTTTCTTT. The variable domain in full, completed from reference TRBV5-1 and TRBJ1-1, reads KAGVTQTPRYLIKTRGQQVTLSCSPISGHRSVSWYQQTPGQGLQFLFEYFSETQRNKGNFPGRFSGRQFSNSRSEMNVSTLELGDSALYLCASTTDRKNTEAFFGQGTRLTVV.

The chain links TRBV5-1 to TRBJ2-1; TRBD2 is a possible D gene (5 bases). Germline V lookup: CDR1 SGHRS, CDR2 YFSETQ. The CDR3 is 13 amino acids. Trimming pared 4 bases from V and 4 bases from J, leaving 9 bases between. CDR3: CASSGSGYNEQFF. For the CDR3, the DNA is TGCGCCAGCAGCGGGAGTGGGTACAATGAGCAGTTCTTC.

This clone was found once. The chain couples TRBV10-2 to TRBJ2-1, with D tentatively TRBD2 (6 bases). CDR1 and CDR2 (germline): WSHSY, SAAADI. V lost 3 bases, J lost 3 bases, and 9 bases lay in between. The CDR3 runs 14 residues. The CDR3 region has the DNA TGCGCCAGCAGTGATGCTAGCGTCTACAATGAGCAGTTCTTC. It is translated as CASSDASVYNEQFF.

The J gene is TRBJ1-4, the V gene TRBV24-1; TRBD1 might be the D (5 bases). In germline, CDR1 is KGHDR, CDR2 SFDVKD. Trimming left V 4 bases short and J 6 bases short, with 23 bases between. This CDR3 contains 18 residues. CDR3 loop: CATSDPPTGRGFDEKLFF. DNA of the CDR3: TGTGCCACCAGTGACCCCCCGACGGGGCGGGGGTTCGATGAAAAACTGTTTTTT.

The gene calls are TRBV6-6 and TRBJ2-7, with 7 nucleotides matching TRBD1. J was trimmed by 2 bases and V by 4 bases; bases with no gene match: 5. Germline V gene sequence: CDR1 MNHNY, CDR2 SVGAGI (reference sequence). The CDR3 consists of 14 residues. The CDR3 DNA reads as TGTGCCAGCAGTTTTCGACAGGGACCCTACGAGCAGTACTTC. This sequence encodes CASSFRQGPYEQYF.

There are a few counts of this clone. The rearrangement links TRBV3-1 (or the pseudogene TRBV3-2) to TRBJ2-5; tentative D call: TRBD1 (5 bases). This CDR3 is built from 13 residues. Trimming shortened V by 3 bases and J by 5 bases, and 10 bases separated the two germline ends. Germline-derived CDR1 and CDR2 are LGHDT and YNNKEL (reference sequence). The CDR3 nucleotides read TGTGCCAGCAGCCACAGGGTTCACGAGACCCAGTACTTC. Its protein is CASSHRVHETQYF.

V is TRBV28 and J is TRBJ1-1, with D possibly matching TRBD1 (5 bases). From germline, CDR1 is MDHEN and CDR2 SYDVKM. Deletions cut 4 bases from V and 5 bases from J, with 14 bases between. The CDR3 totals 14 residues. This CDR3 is CASSSQSRGTEAFF. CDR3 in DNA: TGTGCCAGCAGTTCTCAAAGTCGGGGGACTGAAGCTTTCTTT.

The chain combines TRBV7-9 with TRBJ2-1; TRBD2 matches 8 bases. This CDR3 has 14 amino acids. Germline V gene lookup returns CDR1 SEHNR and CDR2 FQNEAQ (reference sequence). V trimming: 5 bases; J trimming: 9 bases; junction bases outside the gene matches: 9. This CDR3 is CASSLGLASTEQFF. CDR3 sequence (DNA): TGTGCCAGCAGCCTAGGACTAGCATCCACTGAGCAGTTCTTC.

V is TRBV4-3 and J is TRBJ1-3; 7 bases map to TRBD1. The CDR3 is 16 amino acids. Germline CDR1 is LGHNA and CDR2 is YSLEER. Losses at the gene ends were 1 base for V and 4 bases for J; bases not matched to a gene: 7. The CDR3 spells CASSQVAGGNGNTIYF. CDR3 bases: TGCGCCAGCAGCCAAGTAGCAGGGGGGAACGGAAACACCATATATTTT.

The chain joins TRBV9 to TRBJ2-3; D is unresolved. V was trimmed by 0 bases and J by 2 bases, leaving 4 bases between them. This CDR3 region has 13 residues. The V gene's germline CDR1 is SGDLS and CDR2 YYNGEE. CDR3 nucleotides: TGTGCCAGCAGCGTAGACTTCACAGATACGCAGTATTTT. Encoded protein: CASSVDFTDTQYF.

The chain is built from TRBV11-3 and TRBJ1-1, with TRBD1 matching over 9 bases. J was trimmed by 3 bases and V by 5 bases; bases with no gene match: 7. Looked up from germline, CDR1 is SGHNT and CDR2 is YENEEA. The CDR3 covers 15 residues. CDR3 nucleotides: TGTGCCAGCAGCCCAGGGACAGGGTCGTACACTGAAGCTTTCTTT. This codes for CASSPGTGSYTEAFF.

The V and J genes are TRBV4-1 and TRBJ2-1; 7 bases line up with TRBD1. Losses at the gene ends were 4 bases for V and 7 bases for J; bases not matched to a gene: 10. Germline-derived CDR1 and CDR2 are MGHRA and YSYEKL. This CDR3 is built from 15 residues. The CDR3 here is CASSRQGGVGNEQFF. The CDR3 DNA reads TGCGCCAGCAGCCGACAGGGTGGGGTTGGAAATGAGCAGTTCTTC.

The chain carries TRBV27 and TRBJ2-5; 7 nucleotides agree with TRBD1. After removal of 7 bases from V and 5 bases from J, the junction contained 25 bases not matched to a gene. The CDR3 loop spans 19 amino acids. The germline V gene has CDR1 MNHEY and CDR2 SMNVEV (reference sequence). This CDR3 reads CASIQICWGQIKSRETQYF. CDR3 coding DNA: TGTGCCAGCATTCAAATATGTTGGGGACAGATAAAAAGTCGGGAGACCCAGTACTTC.

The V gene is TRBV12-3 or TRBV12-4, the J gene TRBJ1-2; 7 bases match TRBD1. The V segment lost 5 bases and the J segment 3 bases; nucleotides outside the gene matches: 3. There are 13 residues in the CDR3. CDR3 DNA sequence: TGTGCCAGCAGTGGGGGACAGCACTATGGCTACACCTTC. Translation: CASSGGQHYGYTF.

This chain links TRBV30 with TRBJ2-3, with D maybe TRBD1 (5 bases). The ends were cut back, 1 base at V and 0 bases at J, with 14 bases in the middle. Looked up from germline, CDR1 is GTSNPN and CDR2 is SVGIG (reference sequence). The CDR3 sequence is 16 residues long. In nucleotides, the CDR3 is TGTGCCTGGAGTGCCCCGGACAAGAGTAGCACAGATACGCAGTATTTT. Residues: CAWSAPDKSSTDTQYF.